Given below is one T cell receptor (beta chain) in context. This entry belongs to a study of OX40 agonist ivuxolimab in advanced cancers. Repertoires were generated with immunoSEQ multiplex PCR, while TCRdb's copy carries only in-frame clones and drops some. The sample shows over 75,000 clones, 92% of them seen only once. This specimen consisted of CD4+ or CD8+ T cells sorted from blood, obtained in a trial of the OX40 agonist ivuxolimab. The source is an adult with an advanced solid tumor such as melanoma, head and neck, liver or kidney cancer.

The CDR3 bases are TGTGCCAGCTCACCCCTACCCCCCGGGGAGCTGTTTTTT. Its translation is CASSPLPPGELFF. The J gene is TRBJ2-2, the V gene TRBV18, with no clear D. The germline gives CDR1 KGHSH, CDR2 LQKENI. With 3 bases removed from V and 6 bases from J, the gap between germline ends came to 8 bases. The CDR3 covers 13 residues.